These T cell receptor beta chains were read from a single sample in a study of shared clonotypes between healthy human individuals. Method: immunoSEQ multiplex PCR; TCRdb's copy keeps in-frame clones and lacks some. The sample lists some 2.1 million clones, about 93% occurring once. The sequenced sample consisted of naive CD8+ T cells from PBMCs. These receptors were collected from a man between 18 and 29 years old in good health. Some clones in this sample may be carry-over from other donors' samples. Both conserved end residues are part of each CDR3. D genes are given only for firm matches. Expanded clones are given a class, and other clones once, few, many or no size at all.

>once|TRBJ2-7|TRBV4-3|TRBD2
TGCGCCAGCAGCCAAGAGCTACACGGGGGGAACTACGAGCAGTACTTC
CASSQELHGGNYEQYF
>NA|TRBJ1-2|TRBV27|TRBD1
TGTGCCAGCAGTTGGGACAGGCGAGGCTATGGCTACACCTTC
CASSWDRRGYGYTF
>NA|TRBJ2-3|TRBV7-9|TRBD2
TGTGCCAGCAGCTCACTGGGGCTAGCGGGACCAACGCAGTATTTT
CASSSLGLAGPTQYF
>NA|TRBJ2-2|TRBV6-1|TRBD1
TGTGCCAGCAGTGAATGGGGGACAGGTTCGACCGGGGAGCTGTTTTTT
CASSEWGTGSTGELFF
>few|TRBJ1-4|TRBV4-1|NA
TGCGCCAGCAGCCAAGAATCGGGGCTGGCTAATGAAAAACTGTTTTTT
CASSQESGLANEKLFF
>NA|TRBJ1-1|TRBV29-1|NA
TGCAGCGTTGCGAAGGACAGTATTGAAGCTTTCTTT
CSVAKDSIEAFF
>NA|TRBJ2-1|TRBV5-1|TRBD1
TGCGCCAGCAGCTCCTACGACAGGGGATCATGGAATGAGCAGTTCTTC
CASSSYDRGSWNEQFF
>NA|TRBJ2-5|TRBV6-1|NA
TGTGCCAGCATTGAAGGGGCACGGACGGAGACCCAGTACTTC
CASIEGARTETQYF
>NA|TRBJ2-3|TRBV12-5|TRBD2
TGTGCTAGTGGTTTCCAGAGACTAGCGGGATTCGAGACAGATACGCAGTATTTT
CASGFQRLAGFETDTQYF
>NA|TRBJ2-4|TRBV6-1|NA
TGTGCCAGCAGTGAAGCTATGGGTGAGGGGTTAATAGCCAAAAACATTCAGTACTTC
CASSEAMGEGLIAKNIQYF
>few|TRBJ1-5|TRBV7-9|NA
TGTGCCAGCAGCTTACCTCATCAGCCCCAGCATTTT
CASSLPHQPQHF
>NA|TRBJ1-1|TRBV28|NA
TGTGCCAGCAGTTTAGTGCTGAACACTGAAGCTTTCTTT
CASSLVLNTEAFF
>NA|TRBJ2-5|TRBV7-8|TRBD2
TGTGCCAGCAGCCAACCCGAGGGACTACCCCTACTTTACCAAGAGACCCAGTACTTC
CASSQPEGLPLLYQETQYF
>NA|TRBJ2-7|TRBV28|NA
TGTGCCAGCAGCGAGGGGAACCTACGATGGGACGAGCAGTACTTC
CASSEGNLRWDEQYF
>once|TRBJ1-6|TRBV30|NA
TGTGCCTGGAGTGTAGATTTGGGGGGGAATTCACCCCTCCACTTT
CAWSVDLGGNSPLHF
>NA|TRBJ2-1|TRBV7-8|NA
TGTGCCAGCAGCTTAGTTGGGGCTACTAATGAGCAGTTCTTC
CASSLVGATNEQFF
>few|TRBJ1-4|TRBV15|NA
TGTGCCACCGCGGAGGAGACTAATGAAAAACTGTTTTTT
CATAEETNEKLFF
>NA|TRBJ2-7|TRBV5-4|NA
TGTGCCAGCAGCTTCGACAGCTACGAGCAGTACTTC
CASSFDSYEQYF
>NA|TRBJ1-1|TRBV27|NA
TGTGCCAGCAGCCTTGGGGTCCAGGCCACTGAAGCTTTCTTT
CASSLGVQATEAFF
>NA|TRBJ2-7|TRBV27|NA
TGTGCCAGCAGTTTACGGGGTGACGAGCAGTACTTC
CASSLRGDEQYF
>NA|TRBJ2-7|TRBV9|NA
TGTGCCAGCAGCGTAGGTTCGGGCCCTAAATCCTACGAGCAGTACTTC
CASSVGSGPKSYEQYF
>NA|TRBJ1-4|TRBV6-5|NA
TGTGCCAGCAGTTACTCTCGGGCGCTGCTACGGGAAAAACTGTTTTTT
CASSYSRALLREKLFF
>NA|TRBJ1-2|TRBV28|NA
TGTGCCAGCAGTTGGGACTTTGGCTACACCTTC
CASSWDFGYTF
>NA|TRBJ2-1|TRBV27|NA
TGTGCCAGCAGCCTTGGAAACTTCTACAATGAGCAGTTCTTC
CASSLGNFYNEQFF
>NA|TRBJ2-1|TRBV7-8|NA
TGTGCCAGCAGCTTAGCAAGAGTGGGCAGGGGCTACAATGAGCAGTTCTTC
CASSLARVGRGYNEQFF
>NA|TRBJ2-1|TRBV7-6|TRBD2
TGTGCCAGCAGCTTACTAGCGGGAGTCCCATACAATGAGCAGTTCTTC
CASSLLAGVPYNEQFF
>NA|TRBJ2-2|TRBV5-1|TRBD2
TGCGCCAGCAGCTTGGCGGTGGGAGGGCGTCCCGGGGAGCTGTTTTTT
CASSLAVGGRPGELFF
>NA|TRBJ1-5|TRBV7-9|NA
TGTGCCAGCAGCTTAGGGGCCCAGAACCAGTCCCAGCATTTT
CASSLGAQNQSQHF
>NA|TRBJ2-7|TRBV7-6|NA
TGTGCCAGCAGCTTAAGCAGCTACGAGCAGTACTTC
CASSLSSYEQYF
>NA|TRBJ1-1|TRBV29-1|NA
TGCAGCGTCAGTGGGGGCACTGAAGCTTTCTTT
CSVSGGTEAFF
>NA|TRBJ2-7|TRBV27|TRBD2
TGTGCCAGCAGTTTACCTAGCGGGTCAGTCTACGAGCAGTACTTC
CASSLPSGSVYEQYF
>NA|TRBJ2-7|TRBV29-1|TRBD2
TGCAGCGTTGGGGCGGAACAGGACGGGAGGGCCCTCTCCTTC
CSVGAEQDGRALSF
>NA|TRBJ2-5|TRBV7-9|NA
TGTGCCAGCAGTCCAACCTTGGGGGAGACCCAGTACTTC
CASSPTLGETQYF
>NA|TRBJ2-7|TRBV27|NA
TGTGCCAGCAGTTTGCAGGGTCACGAGCAGTACTTC
CASSLQGHEQYF
>NA|TRBJ2-3|TRBV7-6|TRBD2
TGTGCCAGCAGCTTAGAGAGAGCGGGGGGAATCACAGATACGCAGTATTTT
CASSLERAGGITDTQYF
>once|TRBJ2-1|TRBV5-1|NA
TGCGCCAGCAGCTTTAGCGGAGGGGGATACAATGAGCAGTTCTTC
CASSFSGGGYNEQFF
>NA|TRBJ2-1|TRBV27|NA
TGTGCCAGCAAGGGAGAGGTCTATGAGCAGTTCTTC
CASKGEVYEQFF
>NA|TRBJ1-5|TRBV4-1|NA
TGCGCCAGCAGCCAAGACTTCGGGTTTCTCAGCAATCAGCCCCAGCATTTT
CASSQDFGFLSNQPQHF
>NA|TRBJ2-3|TRBV5-1|TRBD1
TGCGCCAGCAGCTCCCCCGAAGGGGGCAGGGCCGTCGCAGATACGCAGTATTTT
CASSSPEGGRAVADTQYF
>NA|TRBJ2-2|TRBV6-1|NA
TGTGCCACTCCGGCCTCGAACACCGGGGAGCTGTTTTTT
CATPASNTGELFF
>NA|TRBJ1-2|TRBV28|NA
TGTGCCAGCAGCTCCCCAGTGGGGAGCTATGGCTACACCTTC
CASSSPVGSYGYTF
>NA|TRBJ2-7|TRBV12-2|NA
TGTGCAAGTCGACGGGACTTACCACCTACGAAGCAGTACTTC
CASRRDLPPTKQYF
>NA|TRBJ2-2|TRBV9|TRBD2
TGTGCCAGCAGCCTACTAGCGGATTACACCGGGGAGCTGTTTTTT
CASSLLADYTGELFF
>NA|TRBJ1-2|TRBV15|TRBD1
TGTGCCACCAGTAGGGACAGCGAGCCGGGGGGCTACACCTTC
CATSRDSEPGGYTF
>NA|TRBJ2-4|TRBV4-1|NA
TGCGCCAGACCCCTTTCCCACCTAGCCAAAAACATTCAGTACTTC
CARPLSHLAKNIQYF